This is a list of T cell receptor beta chains from one sample in a study of blood T cell repertoires in COVID-19. Clones were sequenced by immunoSEQ multiplex PCR, and TCRdb holds only the in-frame ones, with some missing. The sample lists hundreds of thousands of clones; 85% to 90% were seen once. Sequencing was performed on PBMCs or T cells enriched from blood (not recorded which). These receptors were obtained from a man in his forties or fifties who had been exposed to COVID-19. The CDR3 runs from the conserved cysteine through the conserved F or W. Each record gives: V gene, D gene, J gene, CDR3 length, clone size, CDR3 protein. D genes are given only for firm matches. Clone size is given for some rows only: seen once, a few or many times, or a class if the clone is expanded.

v_gene: TRBV5-4; d_gene: TRBD2; j_gene: TRBJ2-3; len: 15; abundance: few; CDR3aa: CASSKGLAGLDTQYF
v_gene: TRBV7-9; d_gene: NA; j_gene: TRBJ1-2; len: 16; abundance: NA; CDR3aa: CASSLGGDLANYGYTF
v_gene: TRBV7-2; d_gene: TRBD2; j_gene: TRBJ2-1; len: 15; abundance: NA; CDR3aa: CASSLVRTSGGKQFF
v_gene: TRBV18; d_gene: TRBD1; j_gene: TRBJ2-1; len: 14; abundance: NA; CDR3aa: CASSPRTGVGVEFF
v_gene: TRBV7-2; d_gene: NA; j_gene: TRBJ2-7; len: 14; abundance: NA; CDR3aa: CASSFRRASYEQYF
v_gene: TRBV5-5; d_gene: NA; j_gene: TRBJ2-7; len: 13; abundance: NA; CDR3aa: CASSSTGHYEQYF
v_gene: TRBV28; d_gene: NA; j_gene: TRBJ2-7; len: 15; abundance: NA; CDR3aa: CASSLMAGFSYEQYF
v_gene: TRBV10-3; d_gene: TRBD2; j_gene: TRBJ2-2; len: 13; abundance: NA; CDR3aa: CAIKPGLGGELFF
v_gene: TRBV7-9; d_gene: NA; j_gene: TRBJ1-6; len: 15; abundance: NA; CDR3aa: CTSSLYDRHHSPLHF
v_gene: TRBV5-4; d_gene: TRBD1; j_gene: TRBJ2-5; len: 13; abundance: NA; CDR3aa: CASSLGQGETQYF
v_gene: TRBV5-1; d_gene: NA; j_gene: TRBJ1-6; len: 15; abundance: few; CDR3aa: CASSLGRTGFSPLHF
v_gene: TRBV9; d_gene: TRBD1; j_gene: TRBJ2-5; len: 16; abundance: NA; CDR3aa: CASSVEYLGGRETQYF
v_gene: TRBV7-9; d_gene: NA; j_gene: TRBJ1-2; len: 12; abundance: NA; CDR3aa: CASSYDIYGYTF
v_gene: TRBV11-2; d_gene: NA; j_gene: TRBJ1-1; len: 12; abundance: NA; CDR3aa: CASSFATAEAFF
v_gene: TRBV3-1/TRBV3-2; d_gene: TRBD1; j_gene: TRBJ2-2; len: 14; abundance: few; CDR3aa: CASSARGHTGELFF
v_gene: TRBV10-3; d_gene: TRBD2; j_gene: TRBJ2-1; len: 13; abundance: NA; CDR3aa: CAINAGEDNEQFF
v_gene: TRBV10-3; d_gene: NA; j_gene: TRBJ1-5; len: 14; abundance: NA; CDR3aa: CAISESTSNQPQHF
v_gene: TRBV5-1; d_gene: NA; j_gene: TRBJ1-4; len: 16; abundance: NA; CDR3aa: CASSPGQQFSNEKLFF